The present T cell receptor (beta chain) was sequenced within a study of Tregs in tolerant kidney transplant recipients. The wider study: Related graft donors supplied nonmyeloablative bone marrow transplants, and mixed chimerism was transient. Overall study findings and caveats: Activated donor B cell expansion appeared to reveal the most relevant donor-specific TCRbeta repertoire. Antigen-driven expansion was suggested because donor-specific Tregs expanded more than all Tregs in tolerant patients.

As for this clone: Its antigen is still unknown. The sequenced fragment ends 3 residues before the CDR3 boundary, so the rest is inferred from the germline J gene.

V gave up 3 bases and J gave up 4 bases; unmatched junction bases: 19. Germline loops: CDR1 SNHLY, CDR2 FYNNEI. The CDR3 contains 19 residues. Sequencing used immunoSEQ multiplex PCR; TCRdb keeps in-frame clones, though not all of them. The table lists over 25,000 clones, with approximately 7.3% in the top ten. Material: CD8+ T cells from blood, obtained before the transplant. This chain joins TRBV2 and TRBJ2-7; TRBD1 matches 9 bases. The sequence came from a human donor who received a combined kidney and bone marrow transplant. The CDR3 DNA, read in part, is TGTGCCAGCAGTGACGGTCGGGGACAGGGACCCCAGCCCTCATACGAG. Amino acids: CASSDGRGQGPQPSYE. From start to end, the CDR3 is CASSDGRGQGPQPSYEQYF. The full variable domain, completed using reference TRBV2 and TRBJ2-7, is EPEVTQTPSHQVTQMGQEVILRCVPISNHLYFYWYRQILGQKVEFLVSFYNNEISEKSEIFDDQFSVERPDGSNFTLKIRSTKLEDSAMYFCASSDGRGQGPQPSYEQYFGPGTRLTVT.